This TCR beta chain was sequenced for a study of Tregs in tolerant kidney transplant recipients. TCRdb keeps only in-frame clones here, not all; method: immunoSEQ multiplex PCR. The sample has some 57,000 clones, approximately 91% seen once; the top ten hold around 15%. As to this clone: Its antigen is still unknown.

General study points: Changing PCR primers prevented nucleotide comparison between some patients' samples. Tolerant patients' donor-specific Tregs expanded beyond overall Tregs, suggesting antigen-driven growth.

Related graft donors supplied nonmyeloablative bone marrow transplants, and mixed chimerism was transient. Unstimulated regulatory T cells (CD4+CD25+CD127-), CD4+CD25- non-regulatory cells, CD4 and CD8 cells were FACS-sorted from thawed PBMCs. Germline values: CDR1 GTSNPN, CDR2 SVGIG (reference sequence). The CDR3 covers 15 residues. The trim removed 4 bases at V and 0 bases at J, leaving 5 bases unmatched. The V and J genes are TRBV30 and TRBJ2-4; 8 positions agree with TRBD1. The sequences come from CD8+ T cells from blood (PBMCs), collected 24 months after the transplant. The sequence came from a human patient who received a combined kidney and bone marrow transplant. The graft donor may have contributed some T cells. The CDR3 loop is CAWTGGMTAKNIQYF. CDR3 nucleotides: TGTGCCTGGACAGGGGGCATGACAGCCAAAAACATTCAGTACTTC.